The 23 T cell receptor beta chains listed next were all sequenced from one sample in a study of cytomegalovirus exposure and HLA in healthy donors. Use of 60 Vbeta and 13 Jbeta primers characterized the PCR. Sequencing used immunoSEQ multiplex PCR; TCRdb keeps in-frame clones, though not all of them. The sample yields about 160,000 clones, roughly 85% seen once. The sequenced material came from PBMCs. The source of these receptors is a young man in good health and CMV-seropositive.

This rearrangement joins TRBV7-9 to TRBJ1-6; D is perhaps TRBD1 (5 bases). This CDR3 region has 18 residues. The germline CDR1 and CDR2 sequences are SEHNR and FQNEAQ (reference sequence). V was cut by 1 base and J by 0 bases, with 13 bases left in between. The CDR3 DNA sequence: TGTGCCAGCAGCTTAGGCCTAACAGGTGGCTCCTATAATTCACCCCTCCACTTT. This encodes CASSLGLTGGSYNSPLHF.

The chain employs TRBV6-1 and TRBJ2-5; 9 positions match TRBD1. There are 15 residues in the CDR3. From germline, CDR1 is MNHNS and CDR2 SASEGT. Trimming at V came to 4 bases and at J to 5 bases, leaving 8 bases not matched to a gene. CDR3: CASSGGQGWLETQYF. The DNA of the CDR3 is TGTGCCAGCAGTGGGGGACAGGGATGGTTGGAGACCCAGTACTTC.

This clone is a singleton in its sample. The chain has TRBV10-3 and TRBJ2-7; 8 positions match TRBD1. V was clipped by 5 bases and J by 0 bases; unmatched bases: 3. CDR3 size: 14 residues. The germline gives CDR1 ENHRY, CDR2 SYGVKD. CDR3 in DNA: TGTGCCATCAGTAGTACAGGGGGCTCCTACGAGCAGTACTTC. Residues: CAISSTGGSYEQYF.

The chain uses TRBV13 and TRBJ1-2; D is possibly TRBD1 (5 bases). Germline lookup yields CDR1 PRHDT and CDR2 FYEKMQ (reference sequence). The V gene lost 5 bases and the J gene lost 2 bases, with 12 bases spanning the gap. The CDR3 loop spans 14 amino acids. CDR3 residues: CASSVRDSNYGYTF. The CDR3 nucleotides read TGTGCCAGCAGCGTCAGGGATAGCAACTATGGCTACACCTTC.

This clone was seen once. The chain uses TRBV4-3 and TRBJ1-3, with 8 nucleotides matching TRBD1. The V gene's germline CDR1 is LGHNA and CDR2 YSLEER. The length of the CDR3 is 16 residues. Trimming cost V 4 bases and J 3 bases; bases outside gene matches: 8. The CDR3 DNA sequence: TGCGCCAGCAGCCGGAAGACTGGGACAGGTGGAAACACCATATATTTT. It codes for CASSRKTGTGGNTIYF.

CDR3 in DNA: TGTGCCAGCAGCTTTCGGAACTATGGCTACACCTTC. Its protein is CASSFRNYGYTF. This chain connects TRBV11-2 to TRBJ1-2; D uncertain. The length of the CDR3 is 12 residues. V was pared by 3 bases and J by 2 bases, with 4 bases between. Looked up from germline, CDR1 is SGHAT and CDR2 is FQNNGV.

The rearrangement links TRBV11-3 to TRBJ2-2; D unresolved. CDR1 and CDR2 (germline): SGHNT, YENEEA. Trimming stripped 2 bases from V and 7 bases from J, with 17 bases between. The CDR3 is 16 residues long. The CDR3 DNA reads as TGTGCCAGCAGCTTACCCCAGTTGGGCTCGAGCGGGGAGCTGTTTTTT. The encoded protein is CASSLPQLGSSGELFF.

CDR3 in amino acids: CASSPTGTGNQPQHF. CDR3 DNA sequence: TGTGCCAGCAGCCCAACCGGGACAGGCAATCAGCCCCAGCATTTT. V is TRBV7-9 and J is TRBJ1-5, with 7 bases fitting TRBD1. CDR3 length: 15 residues. Germline V lookup: CDR1 SEHNR, CDR2 FQNEAQ (reference sequence). The V gene end was trimmed by 5 bases and the J gene end by 2 bases; junction bases not matched to a gene: 6.

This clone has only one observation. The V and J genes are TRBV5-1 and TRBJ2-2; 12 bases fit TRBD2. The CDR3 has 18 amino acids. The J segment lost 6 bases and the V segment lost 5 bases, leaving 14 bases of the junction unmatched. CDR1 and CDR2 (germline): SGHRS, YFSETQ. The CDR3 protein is CASRLPSGGAALAGELFF. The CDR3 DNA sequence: TGCGCCAGCAGGCTTCCTAGCGGGGGGGCGGCGTTGGCCGGGGAGCTGTTTTTT.

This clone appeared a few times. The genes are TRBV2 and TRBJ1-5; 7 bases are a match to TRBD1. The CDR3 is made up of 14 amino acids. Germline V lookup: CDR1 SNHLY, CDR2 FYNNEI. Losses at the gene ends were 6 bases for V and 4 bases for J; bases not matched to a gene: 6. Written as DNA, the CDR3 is TGTGCCAGCAGCGTTGACAGGGCTAATCAGCCCCAGCATTTT. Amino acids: CASSVDRANQPQHF.

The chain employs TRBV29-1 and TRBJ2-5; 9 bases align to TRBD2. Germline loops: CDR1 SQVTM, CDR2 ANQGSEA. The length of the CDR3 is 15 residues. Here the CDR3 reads CSHARGTSIQETQYF. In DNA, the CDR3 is TGCAGTCATGCGAGGGGGACTAGCATTCAAGAGACCCAGTACTTC. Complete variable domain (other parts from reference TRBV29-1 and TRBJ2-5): SAVISQKPSRDICQRGTSLTIQCQVDSQVTMMFWYRQQPGQSLTLIATANQGSEATYESGFVIDKFPISRPNLTFSTLTVSNMSPEDSSIYLCSHARGTSIQETQYFGPGTRLLVL.

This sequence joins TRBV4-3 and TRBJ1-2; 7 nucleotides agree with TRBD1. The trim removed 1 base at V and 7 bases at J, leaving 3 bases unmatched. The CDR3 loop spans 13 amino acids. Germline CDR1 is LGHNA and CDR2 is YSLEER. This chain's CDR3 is CASSQVTGAGYTF. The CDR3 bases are TGCGCCAGCAGCCAAGTAACAGGGGCTGGCTACACCTTC.

CDR3 amino acids: CSVSGQMNTEAFF. DNA for the CDR3: TGCAGCGTTTCCGGACAGATGAACACTGAAGCTTTCTTT. The gene calls are TRBV29-1 and TRBJ1-1; D is perhaps TRBD1 (6 bases). V dropped 5 bases and J dropped 0 bases, with 10 bases sitting between them. The CDR3 runs 13 residues. Germline loops: CDR1 SQVTM, CDR2 ANQGSEA.

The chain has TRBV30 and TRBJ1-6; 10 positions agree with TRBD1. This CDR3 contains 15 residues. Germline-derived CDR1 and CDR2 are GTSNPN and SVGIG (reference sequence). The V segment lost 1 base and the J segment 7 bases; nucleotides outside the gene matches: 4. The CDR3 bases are TGTGCCTGGAGTGCCGGACAGGGGGAGAATTCACCCCTCCACTTT. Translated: CAWSAGQGENSPLHF.

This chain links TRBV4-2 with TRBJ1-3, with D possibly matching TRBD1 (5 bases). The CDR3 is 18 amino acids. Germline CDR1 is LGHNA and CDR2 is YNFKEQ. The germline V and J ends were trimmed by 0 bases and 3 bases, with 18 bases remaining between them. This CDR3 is CASSQDFQQARGGNTIYF. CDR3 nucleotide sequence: TGTGCCAGCAGCCAAGACTTCCAACAGGCGCGCGGTGGAAACACCATATATTTT.

CDR3 sequence: CASSGTSGGTDEQFF. Here the CDR3 DNA reads TGTGCCAGCAGCGGCACTAGCGGGGGTACCGATGAGCAGTTCTTC. The rearrangement links TRBV13 to TRBJ2-1; 11 bases are shared with TRBD2. J lost 8 bases, V lost 5 bases, and 8 bases had no gene match. CDR3 length: 15 amino acids. Looked up from germline, CDR1 is PRHDT and CDR2 is FYEKMQ (reference sequence).

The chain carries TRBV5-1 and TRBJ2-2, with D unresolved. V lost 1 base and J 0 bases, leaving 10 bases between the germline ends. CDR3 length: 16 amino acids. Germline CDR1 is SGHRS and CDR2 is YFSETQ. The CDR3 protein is CASSLMAATNTGELFF. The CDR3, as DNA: TGCGCCAGCAGCTTGATGGCGGCGACGAACACCGGGGAGCTGTTTTTT.

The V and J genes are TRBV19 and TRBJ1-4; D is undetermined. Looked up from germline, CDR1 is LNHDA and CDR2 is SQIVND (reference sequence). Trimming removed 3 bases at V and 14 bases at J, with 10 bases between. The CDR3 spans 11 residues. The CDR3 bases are TGTGCCAGTAGTATGGGTCGCGGCCTGTTTTTT. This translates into CASSMGRGLFF.

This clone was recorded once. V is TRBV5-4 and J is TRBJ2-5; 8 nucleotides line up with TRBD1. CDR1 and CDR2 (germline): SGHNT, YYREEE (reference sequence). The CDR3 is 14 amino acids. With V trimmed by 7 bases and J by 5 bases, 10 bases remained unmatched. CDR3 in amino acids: CASRRQGLMETQYF. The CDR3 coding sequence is TGTGCCAGCCGTCGACAGGGGCTCATGGAGACCCAGTACTTC.

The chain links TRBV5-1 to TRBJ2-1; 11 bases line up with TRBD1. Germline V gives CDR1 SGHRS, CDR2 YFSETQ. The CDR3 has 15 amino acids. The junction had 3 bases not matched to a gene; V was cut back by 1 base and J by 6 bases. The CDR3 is CASSLSGTGGNEQFF. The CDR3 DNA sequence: TGCGCCAGCAGCTTGTCCGGGACAGGGGGCAATGAGCAGTTCTTC.

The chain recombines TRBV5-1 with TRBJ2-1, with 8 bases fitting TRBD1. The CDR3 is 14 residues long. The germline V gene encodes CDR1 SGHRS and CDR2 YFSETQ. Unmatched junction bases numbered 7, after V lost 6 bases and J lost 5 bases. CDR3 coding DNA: TGCGCCAGCAAATCCGGGACAGGTAACAATGAGCAGTTCTTC. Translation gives CASKSGTGNNEQFF. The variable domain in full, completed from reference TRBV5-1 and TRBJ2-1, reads KAGVTQTPRYLIKTRGQQVTLSCSPISGHRSVSWYQQTPGQGLQFLFEYFSETQRNKGNFPGRFSGRQFSNSRSEMNVSTLELGDSALYLCASKSGTGNNEQFFGPGTRLTVL.

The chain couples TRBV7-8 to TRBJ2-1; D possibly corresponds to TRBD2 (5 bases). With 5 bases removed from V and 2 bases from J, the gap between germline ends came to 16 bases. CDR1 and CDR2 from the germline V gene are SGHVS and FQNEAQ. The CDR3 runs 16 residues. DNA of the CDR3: TGTGCCAGCAGCCTGTACGCTGCCGGGGCCTACAATGAGCAGTTCTTC. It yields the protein CASSLYAAGAYNEQFF.

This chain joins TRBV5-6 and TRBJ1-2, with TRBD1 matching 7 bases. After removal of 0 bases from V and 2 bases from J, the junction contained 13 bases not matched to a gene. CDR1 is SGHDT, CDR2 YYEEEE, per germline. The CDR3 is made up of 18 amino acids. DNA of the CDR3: TGTGCCAGCAGCTTGGACGATCTTCGGACAGGACAGAACTATGGCTACACCTTC. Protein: CASSLDDLRTGQNYGYTF. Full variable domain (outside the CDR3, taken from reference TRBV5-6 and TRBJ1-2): DAGVTQSPTHLIKTRGQQVTLRCSPKSGHDTVSWYQQALGQGPQFIFQYYEEEERQRGNFPDRFSGHQFPNYSSELNVNALLLGDSALYLCASSLDDLRTGQNYGYTFGSGTRLTVV.